This is a list of T cell receptor beta chains from one sample in a study of beta chain features in type 1 diabetes. The table came from immunoSEQ multiplex PCR; TCRdb's copy has only in-frame clones and leaves some out. The table has almost 350,000 clones, around 8.5% seen once. The sample was central memory CD4+ T cells from blood. These receptor sequences come from a man aged 30-40 years with type 1 diabetes. CDR3s include the opening cysteine and the closing phenylalanine or tryptophan. D genes are given only for firm matches. Some rows have no size entry. The others give once, few or many, or a class for an expanded clone.

TRBV30	few	NA	TRBJ1-6	CAWSHLQGSYNSPLHF	TGTGCCTGGAGTCATTTACAGGGAAGCTATAATTCACCCCTCCACTTT
TRBV28	NA	NA	TRBJ1-1	CASSVIRGRTEAFF	TGTGCCAGCAGTGTAATCAGGGGACGGACTGAAGCTTTCTTT
TRBV6-5	few	NA	TRBJ2-3	CASSYATDTQYF	TGTGCCAGCAGTTACGCCACAGATACGCAGTATTTT
TRBV2	NA	TRBD1	TRBJ2-6	CASSAGTAAGANVLTF	TGTGCCAGCAGTGCAGGGACAGCAGCGGGGGCCAACGTCCTGACTTTC
TRBV7-2	few	NA	TRBJ2-7	CASSAEGGPFYEQYF	TGTGCCAGCAGCGCCGAGGGGGGTCCCTTCTACGAGCAGTACTTC
TRBV5-6	few	NA	TRBJ1-3	CASSFTGTRNTIYF	TGTGCCAGCAGCTTCACCGGGACTCGAAACACCATATATTTT
TRBV6-6	few	NA	TRBJ2-1	CASSSTEQFF	TGTGCCAGCAGTTCTACAGAGCAGTTCTTC
TRBV5-6	few	NA	TRBJ2-1	CASSLVGEQFF	TGTGCCAGCAGCTTGGTCGGGGAGCAGTTCTTC
TRBV5-6	NA	NA	TRBJ2-1	CASSLKGPPRTSSYNEQFF	TGTGCCAGCAGCTTGAAAGGGCCCCCTAGGACTTCCTCCTACAATGAGCAGTTCTTC
TRBV15	once	NA	TRBJ1-6	CATSRGPNSPLHF	TGTGCCACCAGCAGAGGTCCTAATTCACCCCTCCACTTT
TRBV29-1	NA	NA	TRBJ1-1	CSVARGLNTEAFF	TGCAGCGTCGCTAGAGGGCTGAACACTGAAGCTTTCTTT
TRBV5-1	NA	TRBD2	TRBJ2-5	CASSTGLAAETQYF	TGCGCCAGCAGCACGGGACTAGCCGCAGAGACCCAGTACTTC
TRBV2	few	NA	TRBJ1-2	CASSDRDENGYTF	TGTGCCAGCAGTGATAGGGACGAAAATGGCTACACCTTC
TRBV20-1	NA	NA	TRBJ2-7	CSAGSSYEQYF	TGCAGTGCCGGGAGCTCCTACGAGCAGTACTTC
TRBV27	NA	NA	TRBJ1-5	CASSLLSSSSNQPQHF	TGTGCCAGCAGTTTACTTTCAAGCAGTAGCAATCAGCCCCAGCATTTT
TRBV7-9	many	NA	TRBJ2-3	CASSLGVPSTDTQYF	TGTGCCAGCAGCTTAGGGGTGCCCAGCACAGATACGCAGTATTTT
TRBV28	NA	NA	TRBJ2-5	CASSYYSLGETQYF	TGTGCCAGCAGTTATTACAGCCTAGGGGAGACCCAGTACTTC
TRBV30	few	NA	TRBJ2-7	CAWRRIASSYEQYF	TGTGCCTGGCGCCGGATCGCCAGCTCCTACGAGCAGTACTTC
TRBV11-2	few	TRBD1	TRBJ2-7	CASSPDRAYEQYF	TGTGCCAGCAGCCCAGACAGGGCCTACGAGCAGTACTTC
TRBV5-1	NA	NA	TRBJ1-5	CASSPGQVRGQPQHF	TGCGCCAGCAGCCCGGGGCAGGTGAGGGGTCAGCCCCAGCATTTT
TRBV10-3	NA	NA	TRBJ2-3	CAINGRFTDTQYF	TGTGCCATCAATGGCAGGTTCACAGATACGCAGTATTTT
TRBV9	NA	TRBD2	TRBJ2-7	CASSDGGASYEQYF	TGTGCCAGCAGCGACGGGGGGGCCTCCTACGAGCAGTACTTC
TRBV9	NA	TRBD2	TRBJ2-3	CASSRLGTSGGADTQYF	TGTGCCAGCAGCCGTCTCGGGACTAGCGGGGGTGCAGATACGCAGTATTTT
TRBV5-1	many	TRBD1	TRBJ2-1	CASSSGTGVEEQFF	TGCGCCAGCAGCTCAGGGACAGGGGTGGAAGAGCAGTTCTTC
TRBV11-3	NA	NA	TRBJ2-1	CASSAFPGSYNEQFF	TGTGCCAGCAGCGCCTTCCCCGGCTCCTACAATGAGCAGTTCTTC
TRBV2	few	NA	TRBJ1-1	CASSDQSPITEAFF	TGTGCCAGCAGTGACCAATCTCCGATCACTGAAGCTTTCTTT
TRBV18	NA	NA	TRBJ2-5	CASSDMGPGEGETQYF	TGTGCCAGCTCAGACATGGGTCCGGGAGAAGGAGAGACCCAGTACTTC
TRBV7-2	few	TRBD2	TRBJ2-4	CASSPSGTSGGKNIQYF	TGTGCCAGCAGCCCGTCCGGGACTAGCGGGGGCAAAAACATTCAGTACTTC
TRBV2	NA	TRBD2	TRBJ2-5	CASSGRRGGQETQYF	TGTGCCAGCAGTGGACGGCGGGGGGGCCAAGAGACCCAGTACTTC
TRBV5-1	NA	TRBD1	TRBJ2-7	CASRWDRVTYEQYF	TGCGCCAGCAGGTGGGACAGGGTGACGTACGAGCAGTACTTC
TRBV2	few	NA	TRBJ2-7	CASSEDGPRYEQYF	TGTGCCAGCAGTGAGGACGGGCCTAGATACGAGCAGTACTTC
TRBV2	NA	TRBD1	TRBJ2-3	CASRDRTGTDTQYF	TGTGCCAGCAGGGATCGGACAGGGACAGATACGCAGTATTTT
TRBV7-9	NA	NA	TRBJ1-4	CASSSQMGGGEKLFF	TGTGCCAGCAGCTCACAGATGGGGGGCGGAGAAAAACTGTTTTTT